This T cell receptor (beta chain) was recorded in a study of T cell changes during pregnancy in multiple sclerosis. Here immunoSEQ multiplex PCR was the method, and the copy in TCRdb shows in-frame clones only, minus some. The sample has fewer than 80,000 clones; roughly 90% are singletons. The clonotype was recovered from a female donor in good health, enrolled as a control in a pregnancy study. Sample: peripheral blood, taken in the first trimester of pregnancy.

For the CDR3, the DNA is TGCAGCGTTGAACTAGCGGGATTCTACGAGCAGTACTTC. It translates to CSVELAGFYEQYF. This chain links TRBV29-1 with TRBJ2-5; 9 bases are shared with TRBD2. The J call may be incorrect, as the DNA end agrees better with TRBJ2-7. This CDR3 has 13 amino acids. Per the germline V gene, CDR1 is SQVTM and CDR2 is ANQGSEA.